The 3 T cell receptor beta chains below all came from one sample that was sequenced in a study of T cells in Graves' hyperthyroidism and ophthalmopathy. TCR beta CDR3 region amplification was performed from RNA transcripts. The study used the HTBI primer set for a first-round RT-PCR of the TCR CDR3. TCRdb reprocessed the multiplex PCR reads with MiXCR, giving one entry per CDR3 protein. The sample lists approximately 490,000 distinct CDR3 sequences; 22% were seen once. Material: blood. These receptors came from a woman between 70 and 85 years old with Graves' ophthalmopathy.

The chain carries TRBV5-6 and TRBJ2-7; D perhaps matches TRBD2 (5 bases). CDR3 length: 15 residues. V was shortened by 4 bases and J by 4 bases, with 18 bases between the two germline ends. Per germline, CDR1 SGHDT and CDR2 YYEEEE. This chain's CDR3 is CASSQLSRGGYEQYF. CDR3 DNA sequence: TGTGCCAGCAGCCAACTCAGCCGAGGAGGTTACGAGCAGTACTTC. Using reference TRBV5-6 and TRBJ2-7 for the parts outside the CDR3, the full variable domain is DAGVTQSPTHLIKTRGQQVTLRCSPKSGHDTVSWYQQALGQGPQFIFQYYEEEERQRGNFPDRFSGHQFPNYSSELNVNALLLGDSALYLCASSQLSRGGYEQYFGPGTRLTVT.

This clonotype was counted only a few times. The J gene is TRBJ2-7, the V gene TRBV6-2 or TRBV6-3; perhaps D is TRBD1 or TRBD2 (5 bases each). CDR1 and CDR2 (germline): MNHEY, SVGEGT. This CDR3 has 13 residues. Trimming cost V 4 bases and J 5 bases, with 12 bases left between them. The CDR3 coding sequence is TGTGCCAGCAGTTTGACGAGGGGCCACGAGCAGTACTTC. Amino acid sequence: CASSLTRGHEQYF.

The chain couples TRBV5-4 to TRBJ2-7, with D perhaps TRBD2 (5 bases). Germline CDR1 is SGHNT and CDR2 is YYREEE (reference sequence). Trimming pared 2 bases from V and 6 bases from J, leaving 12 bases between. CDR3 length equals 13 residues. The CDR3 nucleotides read TGTGCCAGCAGCTTATACGGGATGAGCGAGCAGTACTTC. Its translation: CASSLYGMSEQYF.